The 3 T cell receptor beta chains reported below all come from one sample, sequenced in a study of tumor-infiltrating lymphocytes in primary liver carcinoma (dated by TCRdb to about 2017). Without any cell sorting, total RNA and DNA were extracted together from around 20-30 mg of bulk tissue using the AllPrep DNA/RNA mini kit. The sequencer was an Illumina HiSeq 2500. A constant-region primer and ProtoScript II reverse transcriptase were used to reverse-transcribe TCRbeta-specific cDNA from around 530 ng total RNA. The TCRbeta libraries were prepared through three rounds of nested multiplex PCR following a slightly modified ARM-PCR procedure. Each of the first two PCR rounds ran for about 11 cycles using multiplex TRBV1-TRBV30 forward primers together with a Cbeta reverse primer. TCRdb applied fastp at Q25 and MiXCR to the public reads, then kept only in-frame beta chains. Rows are combined by CDR3 protein, so each entry shows the most common genes and DNA. The sample records roughly 120,000 distinct CDR3 sequences, 60% to 75% of which are singletons. Of the sample, around 8.4% falls within the top ten clones.

The sample comprised liver tumor tissue from sampling region 3. Taken with the paper, the label for cell subset or site translates to: tumor region T3, left-lateral pole. The receptor set was obtained from a woman aged 60-75 years with primary liver carcinoma and hepatitis B virus infection.

In the case of this clonotype: Lacking the conserved final phenylalanine or tryptophan, this CDR3 likely reflects a read error. This chain joins TRBV11-2 and TRBJ2-3; D possibly corresponds to TRBD2 (5 bases). V dropped 4 bases and J dropped 4 bases, with 21 bases sitting between them. The CDR3 is made up of 17 amino acids. Germline-derived CDR1 and CDR2 are SGHAT and FQNNGV. This chain's CDR3 is CASSSAMGRRSADTQYS. The CDR3 bases are TGTGCCAGCAGCTCAGCAATGGGGAGAAGGAGCGCAGATACGCAGTATTCT.

As to this clonotype: This sequence may be a read error, since a much larger clone differs from it by one base. V and J are TRBV12-3 or TRBV12-4 and TRBJ2-7; perhaps TRBD1 as D (5 bases). This CDR3 is 12 amino acids long. V shed 7 bases and J shed 6 bases, with 13 bases lying between them. The CDR3, as DNA: TGTGCCAGCACCAGCAGGGTGGGCGAGCAGTACTTC. This codes for CASTSRVGEQYF.

Comment on this clonotype: At one of its ends the junction is not consistent with the germline gene, which may arise from a read error. This chain links TRBV7-8 with TRBJ2-2, with 7 bases that match TRBD2. Germline V gene lookup returns CDR1 SGHVS and CDR2 FQNEAQ. CDR3 length: 12 amino acids. As DNA, the CDR3 is TGTGCCAGCAGCTTAGAGGTCGGGAGGCTGCTTTTT. Residues: CASSLEVGRLLF. Variable domain in full (rest from reference TRBV7-8 and TRBJ2-2): GAGVSQSPRYKVAKRGQDVALRCDPISGHVSLFWYQQALGQGPEFLTYFQNEAQLDKSGLPSDRFFAERPEGSVSTLKIQRTQQEDSAVYLCASSLEVGRLLFGEGSRLTVL.